These 25 T cell receptor beta chains originate from one sample sequenced in a study of T cells in Graves' hyperthyroidism and ophthalmopathy (dated 2019 in TCRdb). Libraries were made using multiplex PCR. The sequencing machine was an Illumina HiSeq 2000. Amplification of TCR beta CDR3 regions was carried out from RNA transcripts. For the first round of RT-PCR on the TCR CDR3, the HTBI primer set was used together with the Qiagen OneStep RT-PCR kit. The raw public reads went through TCRdb reprocessing: fastp at Q25, MiXCR clone calling, in-frame beta chains kept. Each record represents a unique CDR3 protein, reported with the most common genes and DNA among its rows. Counted in this sample were roughly 180,000 distinct CDR3 sequences; approximately 15% of them appeared once. About 29% of the sample is held by the ten biggest clonotypes. Sequenced: blood. These receptors were obtained from a woman between 45 and 65 years old with Graves' hyperthyroidism.

The CDR3 protein is CASSITPAKPLSYEQYF. The DNA for the CDR3 is TGTGCCAGTAGTATAACTCCGGCGAAGCCACTCTCCTACGAGCAGTACTTC. The genes are TRBV19 and TRBJ2-7; D not resolved. Deletions cut 2 bases from V and 0 bases from J, with 17 bases between. The CDR3 runs to 17 residues. In germline, CDR1 is LNHDA, CDR2 SQIVND (reference sequence).

This clonotype was seen at least ten times. The chain couples TRBV12-3 or TRBV12-4 to TRBJ1-6; TRBD1 is a possible D gene (5 bases). CDR3 length: 20 residues. CDR3 DNA sequence: TGTCCCCTCGTCCCACGGACCAAAGCAGGGCCAATCCCGTATAATTCACCCCTCCACTTT. Encoded protein: CPLVPRTKAGPIPYNSPLHF.

At least ten counts were recorded for this clonotype. The chain links TRBV6-1 to TRBJ1-5; D gene ambiguous. The CDR3 is 12 amino acids. Germline CDR1 is MNHNS and CDR2 is SASEGT. Trimming removed 7 bases from V and 4 bases from J, with 8 bases in between. The CDR3 region is CASIGLNQPQHF. CDR3 DNA sequence: TGTGCCAGCATTGGATTAAATCAGCCCCAGCATTTT.

The sample holds many counts of this clonotype. The chain joins TRBV15 to TRBJ2-7, with a possible D match to TRBD2 (6 bases). Germline V gene lookup returns CDR1 LNHNV and CDR2 YYDKDF (reference sequence). The CDR3 sequence is 15 residues long. V was cut by 0 bases and J by 3 bases, with 12 bases left in between. CDR3 sequence: CATSRDRGKNYEQYF. DNA for the CDR3: TGTGCCACCAGCAGAGATCGGGGGAAGAACTACGAGCAGTACTTC.

This clonotype was observed a few times. The J gene is TRBJ2-1, the V gene TRBV4-1, with 11 bases matching TRBD2. Germline-derived CDR1 and CDR2 are MGHRA and YSYEKL. V lost 0 bases and J lost 4; bases outside the gene matches: 2. The CDR3 runs to 16 residues. The CDR3 spells CASSQETSGEYNEQFF. The CDR3 nucleotides are TGCGCCAGCAGCCAAGAGACTAGCGGGGAATACAATGAGCAGTTCTTC.

This clonotype was observed at least ten times. The chain carries TRBV29-1 and TRBJ2-3, with TRBD2 identical over 7 bases. This CDR3 has 17 residues. J gave up 1 base and V 0 bases, and 10 bases lay outside the gene matches. The germline V gene encodes CDR1 SQVTM and CDR2 ANQGSEA. The CDR3 is CSVEERRLAVGTDTQYF. The CDR3 DNA reads as TGCAGCGTTGAAGAGAGGAGACTAGCAGTCGGCACAGATACGCAGTATTTT.

This clonotype has at least ten counts. This rearrangement joins TRBV12-3 or TRBV12-4 to TRBJ2-7; D unclear. CDR3 size: 14 residues. V lost 7 bases, J lost 6 bases, and 19 bases lay in between. The CDR3 sequence is CASTHLAPTGEQYF. As DNA, the CDR3 is TGTGCCAGCACCCACCTGGCCCCTACGGGCGAGCAGTACTTC.

This clonotype has a count of ten or more. The V and J genes are TRBV6-1 and TRBJ1-5; D possibly corresponds to TRBD1 (6 bases). Per the germline V gene, CDR1 is MNHNS and CDR2 is SASEGT. CDR3 length: 15 amino acids. V was cut by 6 bases and J by 6 bases, with 18 bases left in between. The CDR3 loop reads CASRTLGGPSQPQHF. The CDR3 region has the DNA TGTGCCAGCAGAACCCTCGGGGGCCCGAGTCAGCCCCAGCATTTT.

In this sample, this clonotype turned up many times. The chain joins TRBV5-6 to TRBJ2-7, with D perhaps matching TRBD2 (6 bases). CDR1 and CDR2 (germline): SGHDT, YYEEEE. Trimming stripped 6 bases from V and 1 base from J, with 17 bases between. The length of the CDR3 is 15 residues. This CDR3 reads CASTLRGAKSYEQYF. In nucleotides, the CDR3 is TGTGCCAGCACGCTCCGCGGGGCGAAGTCCTACGAGCAGTACTTC.

This chain links TRBV5-6 with TRBJ1-1; a possible D gene is TRBD1 (6 bases). The germline CDR1 and CDR2 sequences are SGHDT and YYEEEE. CDR3 length: 16 amino acids. Trimming stripped 4 bases from V and 0 bases from J, with 16 bases between. This CDR3 is CASSLQGATMNTEAFF. CDR3 nucleotide sequence: TGTGCCAGCAGCCTACAGGGTGCCACCATGAACACTGAAGCTTTCTTT.

There are many counts of this clonotype. This rearrangement joins TRBV7-2 to TRBJ1-3; D is possibly TRBD1 (6 bases). The CDR3 contains 18 residues. V was trimmed by 1 base and J by 2 bases, leaving 18 bases between them. Germline CDR1 reads SGHTA; CDR2 reads FQGNSA. The CDR3 sequence is CASSLEGGRLTAGNTIYF. DNA for the CDR3: TGTGCCAGCAGCTTAGAGGGGGGCAGGCTGACGGCTGGAAACACCATATATTTT.

This clonotype came up many times. This chain links TRBV28 with TRBJ1-2, with 7 bases matching TRBD1. The ends lost 8 bases at V and 4 bases at J; junction bases unmatched: 22. The germline V gene has CDR1 MDHEN and CDR2 SYDVKM. The CDR3 extends over 18 amino acids. DNA of the CDR3: TGTGCCAGCTTCGGGGACTCGTACGACAGGGAGGACCTCTATGGCTACACCTTC. Translating gives CASFGDSYDREDLYGYTF.

Many counts were recorded for this clonotype. V and J are TRBV6-1 and TRBJ1-1; possibly TRBD1 for D (5 bases). V gave up 5 bases and J gave up 4 bases, with 11 bases separating them. The CDR3 runs 13 residues. CDR1 MNHNS and CDR2 SASEGT come from the germline V gene. The CDR3 sequence is CASSPGGSTEAFF. CDR3 nucleotides: TGTGCCAGCAGTCCCGGGGGGAGCACTGAAGCTTTCTTT.

This clonotype was counted at least ten times. J is TRBJ1-1 and V is TRBV24-1, with D tentatively TRBD1 (6 bases). The CDR3 covers 14 residues. Trimming stripped 4 bases from V and 7 bases from J, with 15 bases between. Germline CDR1 reads KGHDR; CDR2 reads SFDVKD. CDR3 amino acids: CATSESGQRVEAFF. CDR3 nucleotides: TGTGCCACCAGTGAATCAGGACAGCGGGTTGAAGCTTTCTTT.

This clonotype was seen many times. The chain joins TRBV2 to TRBJ2-3; D ambiguous. The CDR3 covers 11 residues. V dropped 5 bases and J dropped 4 bases, with 4 bases sitting between them. CDR1 SNHLY and CDR2 FYNNEI come from the germline V gene. CDR3 in DNA: TGTGCCAGCAGTTATCCAGATACGCAGTATTTT. This encodes CASSYPDTQYF.

This clonotype turned up a few times. The CDR3 DNA reads TGTGCCAGCACCCTAAGGGTGACAGGGGTGGGCACTGAAGCTTTCTTT. Residues: CASTLRVTGVGTEAFF. The V and J genes are TRBV7-9 and TRBJ1-1; 8 nucleotides agree with TRBD1. The CDR3 has 16 residues. Germline values: CDR1 SEHNR, CDR2 FQNEAQ (reference sequence). The J segment lost 4 bases and the V segment lost 7 bases, leaving 14 bases of the junction unmatched.

This clonotype was observed many times. This chain links TRBV7-3 with TRBJ2-2; 7 nucleotides line up with TRBD1. The V gene's germline CDR1 is SGHTA and CDR2 FQGTGA. Trimming removed 5 bases from V and 4 bases from J; junction bases left unmatched: 1. The CDR3 runs 13 residues. As DNA, the CDR3 is TGTGCCAGCAGCAACAGGGGCACCGGGGAGCTGTTTTTT. Amino acids: CASSNRGTGELFF.

This chain links TRBV5-6 with TRBJ1-5; D may be TRBD1 (5 bases). This CDR3 region has 14 residues. Trimming cost V 0 bases and J 7 bases, with 11 bases left between them. Germline CDR1 and CDR2: SGHDT and YYEEEE. Here the CDR3 DNA reads TGTGCCAGCAGCTTGGCGGCGGGGCCCCAGCCCCAGCATTTT. Translated: CASSLAAGPQPQHF. Full variable domain (missing parts from reference TRBV5-6 and TRBJ1-5): DAGVTQSPTHLIKTRGQQVTLRCSPKSGHDTVSWYQQALGQGPQFIFQYYEEEERQRGNFPDRFSGHQFPNYSSELNVNALLLGDSALYLCASSLAAGPQPQHFGDGTRLSIL.

The CDR3 protein is CASSLGRGVGYTF. The CDR3 nucleotides read TGTGCCAGCAGCTTAGGTCGGGGGGTTGGCTACACCTTC. The chain combines TRBV7-9 with TRBJ1-2; a possible D gene is TRBD1 (5 bases). This CDR3 has 13 residues. Germline V gene data show CDR1 as SEHNR and CDR2 as FQNEAQ (reference sequence). V shed 1 base and J shed 7 bases, with 10 bases lying between them.

This clonotype has at least ten counts. The J gene is TRBJ2-2, the V gene TRBV7-9; D may be TRBD2 (5 bases). The CDR3 runs to 17 residues. Germline V CDR1 and CDR2: SEHNR, FQNEAQ (reference sequence). Trimming removed 4 bases from V and 4 bases from J, with 19 bases in between. CDR3 DNA sequence: TGTGCCAGCAGCTCCCCTCCGACTAATCGGGGCACCGGGGAGCTGTTTTTT. It specifies CASSSPPTNRGTGELFF.

This chain connects TRBV28 to TRBJ2-3; 7 positions match TRBD2. This CDR3 is built from 15 residues. The ends lost 4 bases at V and 3 bases at J; junction bases unmatched: 7. Germline loops: CDR1 MDHEN, CDR2 SYDVKM. The CDR3 reads CASSSSSGNTDTQYF. The CDR3 nucleotides are TGTGCCAGCAGTTCGTCAAGCGGGAATACAGATACGCAGTATTTT.

This clonotype was found many times. The chain uses TRBV5-1 and TRBJ2-2; 9 bases are a match to TRBD2. Germline values: CDR1 SGHRS, CDR2 YFSETQ. J was trimmed by 7 bases and V by 4 bases; bases with no gene match: 17. The CDR3 is made up of 18 amino acids. CDR3 DNA sequence: TGCGCCAGCAGCCTAGCGGGACCTGCTGGGGTAACTGGCGGGGAGCTGTTTTTT. This codes for CASSLAGPAGVTGGELFF.

This clonotype was observed many times. The V gene is TRBV6-1, the J gene TRBJ2-2, with TRBD1 identical over 9 bases. CDR3 length: 18 residues. Germline assignment: CDR1 MNHNS and CDR2 SASEGT. Losses at the gene ends were 6 bases for V and 4 bases for J; bases not matched to a gene: 15. CDR3 sequence reads: CASSAHPGTGLPTGELFF. In nucleotides, the CDR3 is TGTGCCAGCAGCGCCCACCCCGGGACAGGGCTTCCCACCGGGGAGCTGTTTTTT.

This clonotype has a count of ten or more. The chain is built from TRBV12-3 or TRBV12-4 and TRBJ1-5; D is perhaps TRBD1 (5 bases). CDR3 size: 16 residues. V gave up 6 bases and J gave up 2 bases, with 17 bases separating them. The DNA for the CDR3 is TGTGCCAGCAGCCCGGGGGTGGCAGGTGGCAATCAGCCCCAGCATTTT. This gives the protein CASSPGVAGGNQPQHF.

The chain carries TRBV4-3 and TRBJ2-3; tentatively, D is TRBD2 (6 bases). V lost 1 base and J lost 0, with 8 bases in between. The CDR3 totals 15 residues. The V gene's germline CDR1 is LGHNA and CDR2 YSLEER. The CDR3 spells CASSQGGVSTDTQYF. The CDR3 DNA reads TGCGCCAGCAGCCAAGGCGGGGTTAGCACAGATACGCAGTATTTT.